The sample holds many counts of the clone carrying this T cell receptor (beta chain). As yet, its antigen is unknown. The data originate from a study of identical twins. TCRdb reprocessed the 5' RACE reads with MiXCR, giving one entry per CDR3 protein. The sample comprises 420,000 or so distinct CDR3 sequences, under 20% of which are singletons, and 12% rests with the top ten. Notes on the study in general: Out-of-frame TCR alpha sharing observed in monozygotic twins exceeded model estimates. An excess of low generation probability was shown by twin-shared out-of-frame alpha sequences.

The sequenced material came from naive T cells sorted from blood. This receptor was identified in a man aged 45 to 65 in good health.

CDR3 sequence: CASSRGAFYEQYF. The CDR3, as DNA: TGTGCCAGTTCGAGGGGGGCCTTCTACGAGCAGTACTTC. V and J are TRBV27 and TRBJ2-7; D is tentatively TRBD1 or TRBD2 (6 bases each). V shed 9 bases and J shed 3 bases, with 15 bases lying between them. The germline V gene has CDR1 MNHEY and CDR2 SMNVEV (reference sequence). CDR3 length: 13 amino acids.